The 29 T cell receptor beta chains listed next were all sequenced from one sample in a study of identical twins. TCRdb re-called the 5' RACE reads through MiXCR, storing one row per CDR3 protein. The sample yields nearly 900,000 distinct CDR3 sequences, 12% seen once. These data also formed part of another study, on yellow fever vaccine responses in identical twins.

Specimen: PBMCs. These receptors were obtained from a young woman in good health.

The chain combines TRBV12-3 or TRBV12-4 with TRBJ2-5; D is unresolved. V dropped 6 bases and J dropped 6 bases, with 14 bases sitting between them. CDR3 length: 13 amino acids. As DNA, the CDR3 is TGTGCCAGCAGGTGGGCGGTTGGTCAGACCCAGTACTTC. It is translated as CASRWAVGQTQYF.

This clonotype was counted a few times. The genes are TRBV20-1 and TRBJ2-1; D is unclear. Germline assignment: CDR1 DFQATT and CDR2 SNEGSKA (reference sequence). Trimming left V 3 bases short and J 1 base short, with 16 bases between. The length of the CDR3 is 16 residues. CDR3: CSARALDPFSYNEQFF. The CDR3 DNA follows: TGCAGTGCTAGGGCCCTTGACCCCTTTTCCTACAATGAGCAGTTCTTC.

This chain joins TRBV7-8 and TRBJ2-1, with 10 bases lining up with TRBD2. V lost 0 bases to trimming and J lost 0 bases; unmatched junction nucleotides: 5. Germline-derived CDR1 and CDR2 are SGHVS and FQNEAQ. This CDR3 spans 18 amino acids. CDR3 residues: CASSLAIAGGRSYNEQFF. CDR3 DNA sequence: TGTGCCAGCAGCTTAGCTATAGCGGGGGGCCGCTCCTACAATGAGCAGTTCTTC. Full variable domain (missing parts from reference TRBV7-8 and TRBJ2-1): GAGVSQSPRYKVAKRGQDVALRCDPISGHVSLFWYQQALGQGPEFLTYFQNEAQLDKSGLPSDRFFAERPEGSVSTLKIQRTQQEDSAVYLCASSLAIAGGRSYNEQFFGPGTRLTVL.

This clonotype was detected only a few times. The chain has TRBV4-2 and TRBJ2-5; D may be TRBD2 (5 bases). This CDR3 is built from 16 residues. Trimming left V 0 bases short and J 3 bases short, with 14 bases between. Germline V lookup: CDR1 LGHNA, CDR2 YNFKEQ. CDR3 loop: CASSQDSTQRKETQYF. Written as DNA, the CDR3 is TGTGCCAGCAGCCAAGATAGCACTCAGCGGAAAGAGACCCAGTACTTC.

This clonotype was seen more than once but under ten times. This chain links TRBV3-1 with TRBJ2-7; TRBD2 agrees at 14 bases. The V gene end was trimmed by 0 bases and the J gene end by 3 bases; junction bases not matched to a gene: 7. Germline CDR1 and CDR2: LGHDT and YNNKEL (reference sequence). The CDR3 length is 18 residues. In DNA form, the CDR3 reads TGTGCCAGCAGCCAAGATTTCATAGGGACTAGCGGGAGCTACGAGCAGTACTTC. Amino acid sequence: CASSQDFIGTSGSYEQYF.

The CDR3 sequence is CATSRVWGNYGYTF. CDR3 coding DNA: TGTGCCACCAGCCGAGTCTGGGGAAACTATGGCTACACCTTC. The chain has TRBV15 and TRBJ1-2, with no clear D. The CDR3 loop spans 14 amino acids. Looked up from germline, CDR1 is LNHNV and CDR2 is YYDKDF (reference sequence). V gave up 5 bases and J gave up 2 bases, with 12 bases separating them.

This chain joins TRBV28 and TRBJ2-3; possible D gene TRBD2, 6 bases. The CDR3 length is 12 residues. V lost 6 bases and J 7 bases, leaving 11 bases between the germline ends. Germline V gene data show CDR1 as MDHEN and CDR2 as SYDVKM. The chain's CDR3 is CASRGGSYTQYF. The CDR3 bases are TGTGCCAGCAGGGGAGGTAGTTATACGCAGTATTTT.

The chain recombines TRBV12-3 or TRBV12-4 with TRBJ2-2; D call uncertain. V was shortened by 6 bases and J by 6 bases, with 11 bases between the two germline ends. The CDR3 spans 13 residues. CDR3 nucleotide sequence: TGTGCCAGCAGCCCTCCTAGTGCCGGGGAGCTGTTTTTT. Its protein is CASSPPSAGELFF.

This clonotype has only a few counts. The chain joins TRBV20-1 to TRBJ2-7, with 7 bases lining up with TRBD2. The J segment lost 12 bases and the V segment lost 5 bases, leaving 13 bases of the junction unmatched. The CDR3 has 12 residues. Germline lookup yields CDR1 DFQATT and CDR2 SNEGSKA (reference sequence). DNA for the CDR3: TGCAGTGCTGGCCGTGGGGGGGGGACTCTGTACGTC. This gives the protein CSAGRGGGTLYV.

Many counts were recorded for this clonotype. The chain carries TRBV29-1 and TRBJ2-2, with 9 bases that match TRBD1. J was trimmed by 0 bases and V by 7 bases; bases with no gene match: 9. Germline V gene lookup returns CDR1 SQVTM and CDR2 ANQGSEA. The CDR3 consists of 16 residues. CDR3 sequence: CSAGTGSSSNTGELFF. The CDR3 bases are TGCAGCGCCGGGACAGGGAGCTCTTCGAACACCGGGGAGCTGTTTTTT.

This clonotype has only a few counts. This rearrangement joins TRBV7-2 to TRBJ1-6, with a weak D call TRBD1 (6 bases). V lost 2 bases, J lost 10 bases, and 15 bases lay in between. CDR3 length: 15 amino acids. The germline gives CDR1 SGHTA, CDR2 FQGNSA. CDR3 in amino acids: CASSLFYRANSPLHF. CDR3 coding DNA: TGTGCCAGCAGCTTATTCTACAGGGCCAACTCACCCCTCCACTTT.

In its sample, this clonotype was seen many times. The V and J genes are TRBV5-1 and TRBJ1-1, with D maybe TRBD1 (5 bases). Trimming removed 1 base from V and 8 bases from J, with 15 bases in between. CDR3 length equals 14 residues. CDR1 is SGHRS and CDR2 is YFSETQ in the germline V gene. The CDR3 coding sequence is TGCGCCAGCAGCTTGAGGGGCTTAACACTAGAAGCTTTCTTT. Residues: CASSLRGLTLEAFF.

This clonotype has ten or more counts. The chain combines TRBV12-3 or TRBV12-4 with TRBJ1-2; D gene unclear. This CDR3 has 15 residues. The ends were cut back, 5 bases at V and 2 bases at J, with 15 bases in the middle. The CDR3 bases are TGTGCCAGCAGTAAACTAGGGTGGGAAAACTATGGCTACACCTTC. Amino acid sequence: CASSKLGWENYGYTF.

This clonotype was seen many times. This chain joins TRBV7-9 and TRBJ2-1, with TRBD2 matching 10 bases. Germline trimming cut 11 bases from V and 5 bases from J; bases unmatched to any gene: 6. Germline lookup yields CDR1 SEHNR and CDR2 FQNEAQ (reference sequence). CDR3 length: 13 residues. CDR3 amino acids: CAQRTSGDNEQFF. Here the CDR3 DNA reads TGTGCCCAACGTACTAGCGGGGACAATGAGCAGTTCTTC. Full variable domain (remainder filled in from reference TRBV7-9 and TRBJ2-1): DTGVSQNPRHKITKRGQNVTFRCDPISEHNRLYWYRQTLGQGPEFLTYFQNEAQLEKSRLLSDRFSAERPKGSFSTLEIQRTEQGDSAMYLCAQRTSGDNEQFFGPGTRLTVL.

J is TRBJ1-5 and V is TRBV24-1; weak D call: TRBD1 (6 bases). The CDR3 length is 14 residues. The V end lost 4 bases, the J end lost 5 bases, and 11 bases lay between the germline ends. The V gene's germline CDR1 is KGHDR and CDR2 SFDVKD. In DNA form, the CDR3 reads TGTGCCACCAGTGAGCAGGGGCTATATCAGCCCCAGCATTTT. Protein: CATSEQGLYQPQHF.

In this sample, this clonotype turned up many times. The rearrangement joins TRBV7-9 to TRBJ2-1; 10 bases fit TRBD2. The germline gives CDR1 SEHNR, CDR2 FQNEAQ (reference sequence). The V and J ends lost 5 bases and 4 bases, in that order; junction bases with no gene match: 5. The length of the CDR3 is 15 residues. In nucleotides, the CDR3 is TGTGCCAGCAGCAAGCGGGAGGGAGGGTACAATGAGCAGTTCTTC. The encoded protein is CASSKREGGYNEQFF.

The V and J genes are TRBV5-4 and TRBJ2-1, with 10 nucleotides matching TRBD2. V gave up 4 bases and J gave up 9 bases; unmatched junction bases: 10. The CDR3 runs to 15 residues. Germline V gene sequence: CDR1 SGHNT, CDR2 YYREEE (reference sequence). CDR3: CASSETLAGVGEQFF. CDR3 DNA: TGTGCCAGCAGCGAGACGCTAGCGGGAGTTGGTGAGCAGTTCTTC.

This clonotype was seen a handful of times. The chain joins TRBV10-3 to TRBJ2-7; D uncertain. Germline CDR1 is ENHRY and CDR2 is SYGVKD. The germline V and J ends were trimmed by 11 bases and 5 bases, with 16 bases remaining between them. This CDR3 is built from 12 residues. The CDR3, as DNA: TGTGCCTCTGGCCCACTGAGCAACGAGCAGTACTTC. Its protein product is CASGPLSNEQYF.

The table lists this clonotype with a few counts. The V call is TRBV13, the J call TRBJ2-7, with a possible D match to TRBD2 (5 bases). Deletions cut 0 bases from V and 0 bases from J, with 15 bases between. This CDR3 is built from 17 residues. In germline, CDR1 is PRHDT, CDR2 FYEKMQ (reference sequence). CDR3 DNA: TGTGCCAGCAGCTTAGGCCTGGGCAGCGGCTCCTCCTACGAGCAGTACTTC. Amino acid sequence: CASSLGLGSGSSYEQYF. Full variable domain (missing parts from reference TRBV13 and TRBJ2-7): AAGVIQSPRHLIKEKRETATLKCYPIPRHDTVYWYQQGPGQDPQFLISFYEKMQSDKGSIPDRFSAQQFSDYHSELNMSSLELGDSALYFCASSLGLGSGSSYEQYFGPGTRLTVT.

In this sample, this clonotype turned up a few times. The V call is TRBV20-1, the J call TRBJ2-5; D unclear. The germline V and J ends were trimmed by 3 bases and 6 bases, with 5 bases remaining between them. The CDR3 runs to 10 residues. The germline CDR1 and CDR2 sequences are DFQATT and SNEGSKA (reference sequence). This chain's CDR3 is CSASEKTQYF. The CDR3 DNA reads TGCAGTGCTAGCGAAAAGACCCAGTACTTC.

The genes are TRBV2 and TRBJ2-1; D is possibly TRBD2 (7 bases). V was shortened by 7 bases and J by 7 bases, with 17 bases between the two germline ends. Per the germline V gene, CDR1 is SNHLY and CDR2 is FYNNEI. The CDR3 has 14 amino acids. CDR3 amino acids: CASTGAWEGNEQFF. The CDR3 nucleotides read TGTGCCAGCACAGGGGCCTGGGAGGGGAATGAGCAGTTCTTC.

DNA of the CDR3: TGCGCCAGCAGCTTGGTGGGGACGGTTGCAACTAATGAAAAACTGTTTTTT. As protein: CASSLVGTVATNEKLFF. This sequence joins TRBV5-1 and TRBJ1-4; maybe TRBD1 (5 bases). The germline V gene encodes CDR1 SGHRS and CDR2 YFSETQ. V gave up 0 bases and J gave up 0 bases, with 12 bases separating them. CDR3 length: 17 amino acids. Together with reference TRBV5-1 and TRBJ1-4, the CDR3 gives the full variable domain: KAGVTQTPRYLIKTRGQQVTLSCSPISGHRSVSWYQQTPGQGLQFLFEYFSETQRNKGNFPGRFSGRQFSNSRSEMNVSTLELGDSALYLCASSLVGTVATNEKLFFGSGTQLSVL.

The table lists this clonotype with a few counts. The chain employs TRBV20-1 and TRBJ2-7; D possibly corresponds to TRBD2 (5 bases). The germline CDR1 and CDR2 sequences are DFQATT and SNEGSKA (reference sequence). Deletions cut 0 bases from V and 4 bases from J, with 16 bases between. The CDR3 runs 15 residues. DNA for the CDR3: TGCAGTGCTAGAGATTTGCGGGCGCTTTCGTACGAGCAGTACTTC. Protein product: CSARDLRALSYEQYF.

Many counts were recorded for this clonotype. The V call is TRBV20-1, the J call TRBJ1-5; 7 bases map to TRBD1. The V gene's germline CDR1 is DFQATT and CDR2 SNEGSKA (reference sequence). V trimming: 3 bases; J trimming: 5 bases; junction bases outside the gene matches: 10. This CDR3 is 15 amino acids long. In DNA, the CDR3 is TGCAGTGCTAGGGAGACAGGGCGCCGTTATCAGCCCCAGCATTTT. It translates to CSARETGRRYQPQHF.

The rearrangement joins TRBV12-3 or TRBV12-4 to TRBJ1-2; no clear D. V was cut by 8 bases and J by 8 bases, with 12 bases left in between. The CDR3 is 11 residues long. The DNA for the CDR3 is TGTGCCAGCTACCGGGGATGGGGCTACACCTTC. Encoded protein: CASYRGWGYTF.

This clonotype was observed a handful of times. This chain links TRBV5-1 with TRBJ2-5, with 10 positions matching TRBD1. J was trimmed by 3 bases and V by 4 bases; bases with no gene match: 12. The CDR3 contains 17 residues. Germline CDR1 SGHRS, CDR2 YFSETQ. Written as DNA, the CDR3 is TGCGCCAGCAGCCCACCGTCCGGAGGACAGGGGGAAGAGACCCAGTACTTC. Protein sequence: CASSPPSGGQGEETQYF.

The V gene is TRBV7-2, the J gene TRBJ2-1; D ambiguous. Germline values: CDR1 SGHTA, CDR2 FQGNSA. The V end lost 3 bases, the J end lost 9 bases, and 12 bases lay between the germline ends. The CDR3 runs to 13 residues. Here the CDR3 reads CASSLLSVAEQFF. The DNA for the CDR3 is TGTGCCAGCAGCTTGCTATCAGTCGCTGAGCAGTTCTTC.

This rearrangement joins TRBV12-3 or TRBV12-4 to TRBJ2-6; 9 bases match TRBD2. Losses at the gene ends were 8 bases for V and 0 bases for J; bases not matched to a gene: 11. The CDR3 is made up of 18 amino acids. The chain's CDR3 is CASFNSSGTFSGANVLTF. In nucleotides, the CDR3 is TGTGCCAGCTTTAACTCTAGCGGGACGTTCTCTGGGGCCAACGTCCTGACTTTC.

V and J are TRBV27 and TRBJ2-7; 7 nucleotides align to TRBD1. The V gene's germline CDR1 is MNHEY and CDR2 SMNVEV (reference sequence). CDR3 length: 14 amino acids. Trimming at V came to 6 bases and at J to 0 bases, leaving 5 bases not matched to a gene. For the CDR3, the DNA is TGTGCCAGCAGATACCGGGACAGCTCCTACGAGCAGTACTTC. Translated: CASRYRDSSYEQYF.